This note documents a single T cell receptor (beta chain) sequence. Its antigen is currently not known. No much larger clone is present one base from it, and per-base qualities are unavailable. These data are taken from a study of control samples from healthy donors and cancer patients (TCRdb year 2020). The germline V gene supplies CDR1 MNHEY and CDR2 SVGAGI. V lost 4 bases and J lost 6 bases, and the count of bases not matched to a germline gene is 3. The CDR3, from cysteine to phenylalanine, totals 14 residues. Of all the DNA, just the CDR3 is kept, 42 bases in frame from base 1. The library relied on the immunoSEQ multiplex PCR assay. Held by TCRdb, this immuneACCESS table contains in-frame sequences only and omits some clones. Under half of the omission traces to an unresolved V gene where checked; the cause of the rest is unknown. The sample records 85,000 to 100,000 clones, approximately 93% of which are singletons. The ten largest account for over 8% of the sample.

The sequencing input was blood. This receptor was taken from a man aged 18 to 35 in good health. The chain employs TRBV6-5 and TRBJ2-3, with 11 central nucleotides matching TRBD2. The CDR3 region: CASSFASGGDTQYF. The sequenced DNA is TGTGCCAGCAGTTTTGCTAGCGGGGGGGATACGCAGTATTTT.